These 5 T cell receptor beta chains were sequenced from one sample in a study of T-cell reconstitution after alpha-beta-depleted transplantation in children. TCRbeta library preparation incorporated unique molecular identifiers. Via MiXCR, TCRdb re-called the PCR reads, giving one row per CDR3 protein. The top ten clones hold around 2.3% of a sample with about 500,000 distinct CDR3 sequences, 32% of them seen once. The source was PBMCs from the stem cell graft donor, collected from the stem cell graft. The receptors derive from a human donor who donated a stem cell graft to a child with aplastic anemia.

This clonotype was recorded a few times. The V and J genes are TRBV20-1 and TRBJ2-5; 10 bases line up with TRBD2. The CDR3 totals 15 residues. Losses at the gene ends were 0 bases for V and 12 bases for J; bases not matched to a gene: 13. Germline V gene data show CDR1 as DFQATT and CDR2 as SNEGSKA (reference sequence). The CDR3 coding sequence is TGCAGTGCTAGAGATTTGGCGAGCGGGGGGGAGGGGGAGTACTTC. Its translation: CSARDLASGGEGEYF.

The chain combines TRBV20-1 with TRBJ1-5, with unresolved D. CDR3 length: 16 residues. Germline CDR1 is DFQATT and CDR2 is SNEGSKA (reference sequence). The V gene lost 1 base and the J gene lost 0 bases, with 13 bases spanning the gap. CDR3 bases: TGCAGTGCTAGAGGGCTATGGTTGGATAGCAATCAGCCCCAGCATTTT. This codes for CSARGLWLDSNQPQHF.

The chain has TRBV7-9 and TRBJ1-5; D might be TRBD1 (6 bases). This CDR3 is 15 amino acids long. Between the trimmed V and J ends, which lost 1 base and 9 bases, there was a span of 16 bases. CDR1 is SEHNR and CDR2 is FQNEAQ in the germline V gene (reference sequence). The CDR3 nucleotides are TGTGCCAGCAGCTTAGGTTCGGGGGCCGCGCGGCCCCAGCATTTT. Protein: CASSLGSGAARPQHF.

This clonotype has more than one count but fewer than ten. The chain uses TRBV12-3 or TRBV12-4 and TRBJ2-1, with 14 nucleotides matching TRBD2. The CDR3 sequence is 22 residues long. Trimming removed 3 bases from V and 2 bases from J; junction bases left unmatched: 18. CDR3 protein: CASSFLSIGTSGRLNPYNEQFF. In nucleotides, the CDR3 is TGTGCCAGCAGTTTTTTGTCTATCGGGACTAGCGGGAGACTAAACCCCTACAATGAGCAGTTCTTC.

The J gene is TRBJ2-7, the V gene TRBV4-2; 7 bases match TRBD1. Losses at the gene ends were 4 bases for V and 3 bases for J; bases not matched to a gene: 9. Germline CDR1 reads LGHNA; CDR2 reads YNFKEQ. This CDR3 region has 15 residues. CDR3 DNA sequence: TGTGCCAGCAGCCCGGGGCCGACAGGGAGCTACGAGCAGTACGTC. Translating gives CASSPGPTGSYEQYV.